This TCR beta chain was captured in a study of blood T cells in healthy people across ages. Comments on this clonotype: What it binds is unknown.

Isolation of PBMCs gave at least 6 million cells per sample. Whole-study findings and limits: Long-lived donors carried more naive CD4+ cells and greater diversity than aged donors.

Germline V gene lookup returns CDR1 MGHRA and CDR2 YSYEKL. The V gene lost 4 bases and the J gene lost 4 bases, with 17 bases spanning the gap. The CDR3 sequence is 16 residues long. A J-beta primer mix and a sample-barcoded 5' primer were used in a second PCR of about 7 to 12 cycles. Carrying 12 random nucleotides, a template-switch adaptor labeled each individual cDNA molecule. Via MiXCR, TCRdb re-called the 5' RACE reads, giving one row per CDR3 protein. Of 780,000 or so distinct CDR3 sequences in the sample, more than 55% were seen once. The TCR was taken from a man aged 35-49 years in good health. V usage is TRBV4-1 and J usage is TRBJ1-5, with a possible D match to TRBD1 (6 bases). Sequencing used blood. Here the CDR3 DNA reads TGCGCCAGCAGCCGAGTAAAGACAGGTCAAAATCAGCCCCAGCATTTT. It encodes CASSRVKTGQNQPQHF.